The rows below give T cell receptor beta chains drawn from one sample of a study of CD8+CD57+ T cells in acquired aplastic anemia. One entry per CDR3 protein results from TCRdb running MiXCR on the reads. The sample consists of about 150,000 distinct CDR3 sequences, about 48% of them appearing once. The specimen sequenced was sorted CD4+, CD8+, or CD8+CD57+ T cells (not recorded which) from PBMCs. The source of these receptors is a human donor with aplastic anemia. CDR3s include the opening cysteine and the closing phenylalanine or tryptophan. The D gene is left open where the match is weak. Not every row has a clone size; where given, it reads once, few, many or a size class.

D: .
size: .
V: TRBV4-1
J: TRBJ2-7
CDR3: CASSQVLDSFYEQYF
DNA: TGCGCCAGCAGCCAAGTATTGGACTCCTTCTACGAGCAGTACTTC

D: .
size: .
V: TRBV2
J: TRBJ1-1
CDR3: CACSVGDRNTEAFF
DNA: TGTGCCTGCAGCGTTGGAGACAGAAACACTGAAGCTTTCTTT

D: .
size: .
V: TRBV4-2
J: TRBJ2-7
CDR3: CASSPDLGRGTYEQYF
DNA: TGTGCCAGCAGCCCGGATCTGGGGCGGGGTACCTACGAGCAGTACTTC

D: TRBD1
size: .
V: TRBV25-1
J: TRBJ2-3
CDR3: CASSEDRGPDTQYF
DNA: TGTGCCAGCAGTGAGGACAGGGGGCCAGATACGCAGTATTTT

D: TRBD1
size: .
V: TRBV6-1
J: TRBJ2-5
CDR3: CASGNRDRVDQEYF
DNA: TGTGCCAGCGGAAACCGGGACAGGGTGGACCAAGAGTACTTC

D: TRBD1
size: few
V: TRBV15
J: TRBJ2-7
CDR3: CATSRVGGTGREQYF
DNA: TGTGCCACCAGCAGAGTAGGTGGGACAGGGCGCGAGCAGTACTTC

D: .
size: many
V: TRBV12-3/TRBV12-4
J: TRBJ1-5
CDR3: CASSSEGGGQPQHF
DNA: TGTGCCAGCAGTTCGGAGGGGGGCGGTCAGCCCCAGCATTTT

D: TRBD1
size: many
V: TRBV20-1
J: TRBJ2-7
CDR3: CSARPRQGSSYEQYF
DNA: TGCAGTGCCAGACCCCGACAGGGCAGCTCCTACGAGCAGTACTTC

D: TRBD1
size: .
V: TRBV4-1
J: TRBJ2-7
CDR3: CASSPRTGVYEQYF
DNA: TGCGCCAGCAGCCCGCGGACAGGAGTGTACGAGCAGTACTTC

D: .
size: .
V: TRBV19
J: TRBJ2-1
CDR3: CASSIARYNEQFF
DNA: TGTGCCAGTAGTATCGCCCGTTACAATGAGCAGTTCTTC

D: .
size: .
V: TRBV2
J: TRBJ1-3
CDR3: CASGYRTAGNTIYF
DNA: TGTGCCAGCGGCTACCGGACAGCTGGAAACACCATATATTTT

D: .
size: many
V: TRBV5-8
J: TRBJ2-7
CDR3: CASSPGVGDYEQYF
DNA: TGTGCCAGCAGCCCCGGGGTAGGGGACTACGAGCAGTACTTC

D: .
size: .
V: TRBV19
J: TRBJ1-6
CDR3: CASSISGLGGSPLHF
DNA: TGTGCCAGTAGTATATCGGGACTGGGAGGATCACCCCTCCACTTT

D: TRBD2
size: many
V: TRBV6-5
J: TRBJ2-7
CDR3: CASSSKRLAKTYEQYF
DNA: TGTGCCAGCAGTTCCAAACGACTAGCGAAAACCTACGAGCAGTACTTC

D: .
size: few
V: TRBV4-3
J: TRBJ1-2
CDR3: CASSQDRQGSYGYTF
DNA: TGCGCCAGCAGCCAAGATCGGCAGGGTAGCTATGGCTACACCTTC

D: TRBD2
size: .
V: TRBV2
J: TRBJ2-1
CDR3: CAISAVGGSSGEQFF
DNA: TGTGCCATCAGCGCAGTTGGCGGGAGCTCGGGTGAGCAGTTCTTC

D: .
size: .
V: TRBV15
J: TRBJ1-6
CDR3: CATSRDSNSPLHF
DNA: TGTGCCACCAGCAGAGACAGTAATTCACCCCTCCACTTT

D: TRBD1
size: many
V: TRBV4-1
J: TRBJ1-6
CDR3: CASSHKTGGNSPLHF
DNA: TGCGCCAGCAGCCATAAGACAGGGGGAAATTCACCCCTCCACTTT

D: .
size: .
V: TRBV7-9
J: TRBJ2-2
CDR3: CASSWMSNTGELFF
DNA: TGTGCCAGCAGCTGGATGTCGAACACCGGGGAGCTGTTTTTT

D: .
size: .
V: TRBV2
J: TRBJ2-7
CDR3: CASRTGGGNGEQYF
DNA: TGTGCCAGTCGTACCGGGGGAGGAAATGGCGAGCAGTACTTC

D: .
size: .
V: TRBV10-2
J: TRBJ2-2
CDR3: CASSEESGFSGELFF
DNA: TGCGCCAGCAGTGAGGAGTCAGGCTTCAGCGGGGAGCTGTTTTTT

D: .
size: .
V: TRBV10-3
J: TRBJ1-5
CDR3: CAISQGTEQPQHF
DNA: TGTGCCATCAGTCAAGGGACCGAGCAGCCCCAGCATTTT

D: .
size: many
V: TRBV20-1
J: TRBJ1-1
CDR3: CSARDRNTEAFF
DNA: TGCAGTGCTAGAGACAGGAACACTGAAGCTTTCTTT

D: TRBD2
size: once
V: TRBV20-1
J: TRBJ2-7
CDR3: CSARLLASKTPGSYEQYF
DNA: TGCAGTGCTAGGTTACTAGCGTCCAAAACGCCAGGGTCCTACGAGCAGTACTTC

D: .
size: .
V: TRBV7-9
J: TRBJ1-1
CDR3: CASSLGGWAFF
DNA: TGTGCCAGCAGCTTAGGCGGATGGGCTTTCTTT

D: .
size: .
V: TRBV27
J: TRBJ1-5
CDR3: CASSLSIREGPQHF
DNA: TGTGCCAGCAGTTTATCGATAAGGGAGGGGCCCCAGCATTTT

D: TRBD1
size: .
V: TRBV2
J: TRBJ2-7
CDR3: CASSPGQALEQYF
DNA: TGTGCCAGCTCTCCGGGACAGGCCCTCGAGCAGTACTTC

D: .
size: .
V: TRBV19
J: TRBJ2-2
CDR3: CASLTENTGELFF
DNA: TGTGCCAGTTTAACAGAGAACACCGGGGAGCTGTTTTTT

D: TRBD2
size: .
V: TRBV20-1
J: TRBJ2-7
CDR3: CSAEETSGIDEQYF
DNA: TGCAGTGCGGAAGAGACTAGCGGGATCGACGAGCAGTACTTC

D: .
size: once
V: TRBV12-3/TRBV12-4
J: TRBJ1-4
CDR3: CASSLMGQANEKLFF
DNA: TGTGCCAGCAGTTTAATGGGGCAGGCTAATGAAAAACTGTTTTTT

D: TRBD1
size: .
V: TRBV6-1
J: TRBJ2-7
CDR3: CASSEETGGPYEQYF
DNA: TGTGCCAGCAGTGAAGAGACAGGGGGCCCCTACGAGCAGTACTTC